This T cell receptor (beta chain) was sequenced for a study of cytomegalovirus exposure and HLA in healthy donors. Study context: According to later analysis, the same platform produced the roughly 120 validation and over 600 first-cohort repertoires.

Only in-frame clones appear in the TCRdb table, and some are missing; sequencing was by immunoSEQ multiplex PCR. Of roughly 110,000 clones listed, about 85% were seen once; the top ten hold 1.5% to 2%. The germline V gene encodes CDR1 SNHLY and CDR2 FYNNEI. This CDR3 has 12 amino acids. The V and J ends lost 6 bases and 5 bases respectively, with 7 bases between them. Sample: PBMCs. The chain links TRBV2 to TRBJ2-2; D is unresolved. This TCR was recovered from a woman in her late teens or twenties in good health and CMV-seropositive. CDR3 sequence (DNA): TGTGCCAGCAGAAAAGAGACCGGGGAGCTGTTTTTT. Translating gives CASRKETGELFF.